This T cell receptor (beta chain) was found in a study of blood T cell repertoires in COVID-19. For the study at large: Spain, Italy and the United States supplied samples that represented acute and convalescent COVID-19.

In the source study's methods: How many nucleated cells were present was estimated from reference gene primer amplification. Profiled with immunoSEQ multiplex PCR; TCRdb holds only in-frame clones, not every one. Clone size and V and J calls were adopted from that table, with D and trimming inferred from the DNA. Among roughly 400,000 clones listed, 85% to 90% were seen once. Cohort 3 donors counted as recovered after two negative PCRs, clearance, or resolved symptoms. After removal of 2 bases from V and 9 bases from J, the junction contained 14 bases not matched to a gene. This CDR3 contains 16 residues. Germline CDR1 reads MNHEY; CDR2 reads SVGEGT.

The source material was PBMCs or T cells enriched from blood (not recorded which). The rearrangement joins TRBV6-2 or TRBV6-3 to TRBJ2-5, with TRBD2 identical over 8 bases. The TCR was taken from a man aged 30-40 years who had recovered from COVID-19. The CDR3 is CASSYPRGGNRDAQYF. For the CDR3, the DNA is TGTGCCAGCAGTTACCCCCGGGGGGGGAACCGTGACGCCCAGTACTTC.